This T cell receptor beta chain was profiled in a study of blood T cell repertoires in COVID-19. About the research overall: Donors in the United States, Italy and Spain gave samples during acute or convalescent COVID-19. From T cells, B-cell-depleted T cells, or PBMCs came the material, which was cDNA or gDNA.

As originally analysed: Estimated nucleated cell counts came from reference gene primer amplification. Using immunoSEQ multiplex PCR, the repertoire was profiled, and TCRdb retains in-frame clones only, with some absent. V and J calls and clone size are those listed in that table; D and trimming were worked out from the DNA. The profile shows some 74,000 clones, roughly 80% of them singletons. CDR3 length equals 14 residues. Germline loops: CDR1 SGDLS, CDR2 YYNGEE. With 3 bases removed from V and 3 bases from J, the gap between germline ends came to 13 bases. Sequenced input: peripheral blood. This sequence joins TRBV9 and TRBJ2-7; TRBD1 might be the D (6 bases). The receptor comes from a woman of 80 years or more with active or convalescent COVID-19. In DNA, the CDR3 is TGTGCCAGCAGCGGGCATGACAGGCTCTACGAGCAGTACTTC. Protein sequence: CASSGHDRLYEQYF.